Below, one T cell receptor beta chain is given with its context. Its antigen remains unidentified. The sample comes from a study of type 1 regulatory T cells. Study summary: T-allo10 is a Tr1-enriched, alloantigen-specific CD4 T cell product made in vitro.

TCRdb passed the reads through MiXCR, listing each CDR3 protein once. This sample has about 68,000 distinct CDR3 sequences, with roughly 60% found just once. The CDR3 has 15 residues. V gave up 4 bases and J gave up 4 bases, with 14 bases separating them. Per the germline V gene, CDR1 is SGHRS and CDR2 is YFSETQ. Sequencing input: cultured T cells, either the whole culture or a sorted T cell fraction (not recorded which). Regarding subset: Tr1-enriched cell product generated in vitro against host alloantigens. The source is a human donor in good health. This chain connects TRBV5-1 to TRBJ2-2, with D uncertain. CDR3 region: CASSQTFTSTGELFF. The CDR3 DNA sequence: TGCGCCAGCAGCCAAACCTTCACATCCACCGGGGAGCTGTTTTTT.